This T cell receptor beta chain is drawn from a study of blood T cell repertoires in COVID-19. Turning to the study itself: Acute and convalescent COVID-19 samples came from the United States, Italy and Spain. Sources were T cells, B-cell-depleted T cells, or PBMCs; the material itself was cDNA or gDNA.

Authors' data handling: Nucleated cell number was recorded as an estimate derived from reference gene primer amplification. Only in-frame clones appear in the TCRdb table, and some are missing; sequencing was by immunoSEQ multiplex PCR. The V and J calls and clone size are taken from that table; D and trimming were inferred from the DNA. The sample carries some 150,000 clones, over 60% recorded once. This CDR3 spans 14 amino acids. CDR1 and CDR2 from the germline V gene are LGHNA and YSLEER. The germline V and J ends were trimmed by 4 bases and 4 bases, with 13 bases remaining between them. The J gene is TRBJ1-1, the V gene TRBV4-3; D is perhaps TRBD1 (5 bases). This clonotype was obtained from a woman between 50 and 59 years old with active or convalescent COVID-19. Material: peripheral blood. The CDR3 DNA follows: TGCGCCAGCAGCCTGGAAGTGGGGGGCACTGAAGCTTTCTTT. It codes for CASSLEVGGTEAFF.